The rows below give T cell receptor beta chains drawn from one sample of a study of cytomegalovirus exposure and HLA in healthy donors. Some clones are missing from TCRdb's copy, which holds only in-frame ones; the method was immunoSEQ multiplex PCR. The sample includes about 200,000 clones, around 78% of them seen just once. Material: PBMCs. The receptors originated from a woman aged 25-40 years in good health and CMV-seropositive. Each CDR3 is given with its conserved first and last residue. Each record gives: V gene, D gene, clone size, J gene, CDR3 DNA, CDR3 protein. A D gene is named only where the DNA matches it firmly. Clone size is given for some rows only: seen once, a few or many times, or a class if the clone is expanded.

TRBV11-1	-	-	TRBJ2-7	TGTGCCAGCAGCCCGGAGGGACAGCGGTCCTACGAGCAGTACTTC	CASSPEGQRSYEQYF
TRBV5-6	TRBD1	-	TRBJ1-1	TGTGCCAGCAGCCTTCAGACAGGGCCGATCGAAGCTTTCTTT	CASSLQTGPIEAFF
TRBV2	-	-	TRBJ1-1	TGTGCCAGAAGTCCGGGATTCGAGAACACTGAAGCTTTCTTT	CARSPGFENTEAFF
TRBV6-5	-	-	TRBJ1-5	TGTGCCAGCAGTATCGCCCGGGGGGCGGGTCAGCCCCAGCATTTT	CASSIARGAGQPQHF
TRBV28	TRBD2	-	TRBJ2-3	TGTGCCAGCAGTCGCACTAGCGGGGGGTTAGATACGCAGTATTTT	CASSRTSGGLDTQYF
TRBV11-3	-	few	TRBJ1-1	TGTGCCAGCAGCTTAAGGGGAGAAGCTTTCTTT	CASSLRGEAFF
TRBV30	-	-	TRBJ1-4	TGTGCCTGGAGGGGGGCCCAAAATGAAAAACTGTTTTTT	CAWRGAQNEKLFF
TRBV4-2	-	-	TRBJ1-5	TGTGCCAGCAGCCTTTTAAAAACCAGCGGGGGGCCCCAGCATTTT	CASSLLKTSGGPQHF
TRBV15	TRBD1	-	TRBJ2-3	TGTGCCACCAGCAGAGCCCCGACAGGGGCGGTCACAGATACGCAGTATTTT	CATSRAPTGAVTDTQYF
TRBV6-6	TRBD1	-	TRBJ1-2	TGTGCCAGCAGTTATTTGACAGGGCTTGGCTACACCTTC	CASSYLTGLGYTF
TRBV6-5	TRBD1	once	TRBJ1-4	TGTGCCAGCAGGGGACAGGGTACTAATGAAAAACTGTTTTTT	CASRGQGTNEKLFF
TRBV11-2	TRBD1	-	TRBJ2-5	TGTGCCAGCAGCTTCGGGACAGTGAGCGAGCAAGAGACCCAGTACTTC	CASSFGTVSEQETQYF
TRBV10-3	-	-	TRBJ2-3	TGTGCCATCAGCAGGGACAACACAGATACGCAGTATTTT	CAISRDNTDTQYF
TRBV19	TRBD1	-	TRBJ1-5	TGTGCCAGTAGGCGGCCGGGGACAGGGGACAATCAGCCCCAGCATTTT	CASRRPGTGDNQPQHF